The rows below give T cell receptor beta chains drawn from one sample of a study of blood T cell repertoires in COVID-19. Measured with immunoSEQ multiplex PCR; TCRdb has only the in-frame clones, and not every one. This table has a few hundred thousand clones, roughly 85% appearing once. Sequencing input: PBMCs or T cells enriched from blood (not recorded which). Source of these receptors: a woman in her 40s with acute COVID-19. CDR3s include the opening cysteine and the closing phenylalanine or tryptophan. A D gene is named only where the DNA matches it firmly. The size entry is marked missing in some rows and otherwise reads once, few, many or a size class.

once	TRBJ2-7	TRBD2	TRBV27	TGTGCCAGCAGTCAAGGGACTAGCGGGGGGCACGAGCAGTACTTC	CASSQGTSGGHEQYF
-	TRBJ2-2	TRBD2	TRBV28	TGTGCCAGCAGTGGAAGCGGGAGGGCCAACACCGGGGAGCTGTTTTTT	CASSGSGRANTGELFF
-	TRBJ2-7	-	TRBV28	TGTGCCAGCAGTTTAGTCCGAGACTTATCCGAGCAGTACTTC	CASSLVRDLSEQYF
-	TRBJ2-2	TRBD1	TRBV28	TGTGCCAGCAGTTCCCCGGGACAGGGACACACCGGGGAGCTGTTTTTT	CASSSPGQGHTGELFF
-	TRBJ2-3	TRBD2	TRBV7-2	TGTGCCAGCAGCAAGACTAGCGGGGGGGTCACAGATACGCAGTATTTT	CASSKTSGGVTDTQYF
-	TRBJ2-2	TRBD1	TRBV28	TGTGCCAGCAGTTCCTACAGGGGGCTGAGCGGGGAGCTGTTTTTT	CASSSYRGLSGELFF
-	TRBJ1-2	TRBD1	TRBV19	TGTGCCAGTAGTATCGCCGGGACAGGTCTCTATGGCTACACCTTC	CASSIAGTGLYGYTF
once	TRBJ2-3	-	TRBV28	TGTGCCAGCAGTTCCTGGGGAGTCGGCACAGATACGCAGTATTTT	CASSSWGVGTDTQYF
-	TRBJ2-1	-	TRBV6-5	TGTGCCAGCAGTTACTCTGGTGGGGCCTTTCTTGATGAGCAGTTCTTC	CASSYSGGAFLDEQFF
-	TRBJ2-7	-	TRBV7-8	TGTGCCAGCAGCGTATGGGACCCGTACAGGGGAGGAGGCGAGCAGTACTTC	CASSVWDPYRGGGEQYF